One and the same sample provided the 21 T cell receptor beta chains below, sequenced in a study of cytomegalovirus exposure and HLA in healthy donors. The PCR contained 60 Vbeta and 13 Jbeta primers. Clones were read by immunoSEQ multiplex PCR, and TCRdb kept only the in-frame ones, dropping some. The profile shows 110,000 to 150,000 clones, 60% to 85% of them singletons. The sequencing input was PBMCs. These receptors all stem from a man aged 18 to 29 in good health and CMV-seronegative.

This clone has only a few counts. This rearrangement joins TRBV5-1 to TRBJ1-4; D gene uncertain. Germline CDR1 reads SGHRS; CDR2 reads YFSETQ. This CDR3 has 14 residues. Trimming took off 2 bases at V and 7 bases at J, with 12 bases between the two ends. The CDR3 nucleotides are TGCGCCAGCAGCTTAAGTGGAGGGATTGAAAAACTGTTTTTT. Translated, it gives CASSLSGGIEKLFF.

This chain uses TRBV5-1 with TRBJ1-1; tentative D call: TRBD1 (5 bases). V lost 0 bases to trimming and J lost 0 bases, with 9 bases between them. The germline V gene has CDR1 SGHRS and CDR2 YFSETQ. The CDR3 spans 15 residues. This chain's CDR3 is CASSLGDRLNTEAFF. CDR3 coding DNA: TGCGCCAGCAGCTTGGGTGACAGATTGAACACTGAAGCTTTCTTT.

In its sample, this clone was seen a few times. The genes are TRBV7-2 and TRBJ2-5; TRBD2 might be the D (6 bases). Germline V gene sequence: CDR1 SGHTA, CDR2 FQGNSA. V lost 1 base and J lost 4, with 13 bases in between. The CDR3 contains 15 residues. Written as DNA, the CDR3 is TGTGCCAGCAGCTTAGTTACGAGGGGAGGAGAGACCCAGTACTTC. It is translated as CASSLVTRGGETQYF.

The V and J genes are TRBV30 and TRBJ2-7; possibly TRBD1 for D (5 bases). The CDR3 spans 16 residues. Germline V CDR1 and CDR2: GTSNPN, SVGIG (reference sequence). With 1 base removed from V and 4 bases from J, the gap between germline ends came to 20 bases. The CDR3 sequence: CAWSDQPGSLGYEQYF. Written as DNA, the CDR3 is TGTGCCTGGAGTGACCAGCCAGGGTCCCTTGGATACGAGCAGTACTTC.

The V gene is TRBV5-1, the J gene TRBJ1-2; tentatively, D is TRBD1 (5 bases). V was shortened by 1 base and J by 0 bases, with 13 bases between the two germline ends. Germline CDR1 SGHRS, CDR2 YFSETQ. The CDR3 has 16 residues. The CDR3 is CASSLIGDRPNYGYTF. The DNA for the CDR3 is TGCGCCAGCAGCTTGATTGGCGACAGACCTAACTATGGCTACACCTTC.

The chain is built from TRBV7-9 and TRBJ1-2, with 9 positions matching TRBD1. Germline V gene lookup returns CDR1 SEHNR and CDR2 FQNEAQ (reference sequence). J was trimmed by 0 bases and V by 4 bases; bases with no gene match: 9. This CDR3 comprises 17 residues. CDR3 DNA sequence: TGTGCCAGCAGCTCCCGGAGAGGACAGGGGACTAACTATGGCTACACCTTC. Residues: CASSSRRGQGTNYGYTF.

This chain uses TRBV5-1 with TRBJ1-2; D gene unclear. The CDR3 has 14 amino acids. V lost 0 bases, J lost 3 bases, and 9 bases lay in between. Looked up from germline, CDR1 is SGHRS and CDR2 is YFSETQ. The CDR3 bases are TGCGCCAGCAGCTTGGCCGGGTCGGACTATGGCTACACCTTC. This gives the protein CASSLAGSDYGYTF.

The chain recombines TRBV2 with TRBJ1-2; TRBD1 might be the D (6 bases). The germline V and J ends were trimmed by 8 bases and 2 bases, with 9 bases remaining between them. Germline loops: CDR1 SNHLY, CDR2 FYNNEI. This CDR3 comprises 12 residues. The CDR3 DNA reads as TGTGCCAGCCGCGGACAGAACTATGGCTACACCTTC. Residues: CASRGQNYGYTF. Using reference TRBV2 and TRBJ1-2 for the parts outside the CDR3, the full variable domain is EPEVTQTPSHQVTQMGQEVILRCVPISNHLYFYWYRQILGQKVEFLVSFYNNEISEKSEIFDDQFSVERPDGSNFTLKIRSTKLEDSAMYFCASRGQNYGYTFGSGTRLTVV.

The J gene is TRBJ2-5, the V gene TRBV12-2; TRBD1 is taken as the D call from the table, unchecked against the DNA. TRBV12-2 is labeled a pseudogene. The CDR3 covers 14 residues. The CDR3 region is CASRLAGGGETQYF. The CDR3 DNA reads TGTGCAAGTCGCTTAGCAGGGGGCGGAGAGACCCAGTACTTC.

Only one count was recorded for this clone. The rearrangement uses TRBV7-2 and TRBJ2-7; unclear D gene. The CDR3 is 14 amino acids. The V gene's germline CDR1 is SGHTA and CDR2 FQGNSA. Trimming stripped 1 base from V and 0 bases from J, with 7 bases between. In DNA form, the CDR3 reads TGTGCCAGCAGCTTAGGTCCCAGCTCCTACGAGCAGTACTTC. Translation gives CASSLGPSSYEQYF. Using reference TRBV7-2 and TRBJ2-7 for the parts outside the CDR3, the full variable domain is GAGVSQSPSNKVTEKGKDVELRCDPISGHTALYWYRQSLGQGLEFLIYFQGNSAPDKSGLPSDRFSAERTGGSVSTLTIQRTQQEDSAVYLCASSLGPSSYEQYFGPGTRLTVT.

The rearrangement uses TRBV7-9 and TRBJ2-5, with D unclear. V was cut by 6 bases and J by 5 bases, with 7 bases left in between. The CDR3 is made up of 11 amino acids. Per the germline V gene, CDR1 is SEHNR and CDR2 is FQNEAQ (reference sequence). CDR3 nucleotide sequence: TGTGCCAGCAGTCGACTGGAGACCCAGTACTTC. Residues: CASSRLETQYF.

The V gene is TRBV7-6, the J gene TRBJ1-2; tentatively, D is TRBD1 (6 bases). The CDR3 contains 15 residues. The germline CDR1 and CDR2 sequences are SGHVS and FNYEAQ. The V end lost 1 base, the J end lost 6 bases, and 15 bases lay between the germline ends. The CDR3 here is CASSLGGRSGDGYTF. DNA of the CDR3: TGTGCCAGCAGCTTAGGGGGGCGGAGTGGTGATGGCTACACCTTC.

The V gene is TRBV30, the J gene TRBJ1-2; 8 bases match TRBD1. The CDR3 is 15 residues long. The V and J ends lost 3 bases and 3 bases, in that order; junction bases with no gene match: 9. Germline V gene sequence: CDR1 GTSNPN, CDR2 SVGIG (reference sequence). CDR3 residues: CAWRPRTGYDYGYTF. The CDR3 DNA reads as TGTGCCTGGAGGCCCAGGACAGGGTATGACTATGGCTACACCTTC.

This clone was seen only a few times. The rearrangement links TRBV4-2 to TRBJ2-3; weak D call: TRBD2 (5 bases). Trimming took off 4 bases at V and 4 bases at J, with 18 bases between the two ends. In germline, CDR1 is LGHNA, CDR2 YNFKEQ. The CDR3 totals 16 residues. CDR3 amino acids: CASSPDSGIFADTQYF. Written as DNA, the CDR3 is TGTGCCAGCAGCCCCGATTCCGGGATTTTCGCAGATACGCAGTATTTT.

The V call is TRBV11-2, the J call TRBJ2-3; TRBD2 matches at 7 bases. The V gene's germline CDR1 is SGHAT and CDR2 FQNNGV. V lost 3 bases to trimming and J lost 0 bases; unmatched junction nucleotides: 6. This CDR3 spans 16 amino acids. CDR3 amino acids: CASSLRLAFSTDTQYF. The CDR3 DNA sequence: TGTGCCAGCAGCTTGCGACTAGCTTTCAGCACAGATACGCAGTATTTT.

CDR3 sequence: CASSYSRGSPYEQYF. In nucleotides, the CDR3 is TGTGCCAGCAGTTACTCTCGAGGCAGTCCGTACGAGCAGTACTTC. The rearrangement uses TRBV6-5 and TRBJ2-7; D call uncertain. This CDR3 is built from 15 residues. The V gene lost 0 bases and the J gene lost 4 bases, with 13 bases spanning the gap. Germline lookup yields CDR1 MNHEY and CDR2 SVGAGI.

This chain connects TRBV5-1 to TRBJ1-5; TRBD1 is a possible D gene (5 bases). The germline V gene encodes CDR1 SGHRS and CDR2 YFSETQ. The CDR3 covers 17 residues. Trimming pared 0 bases from V and 1 base from J, leaving 14 bases between. The CDR3 here is CASSLDPPEGSNQPQHF. The DNA for the CDR3 is TGCGCCAGCAGCTTGGACCCTCCGGAGGGGAGCAATCAGCCCCAGCATTTT.

V gene TRBV15 combines with J gene TRBJ1-6, with D perhaps TRBD1 (5 bases). CDR1 and CDR2 from the germline V gene are LNHNV and YYDKDF (reference sequence). Trimming took off 4 bases at V and 8 bases at J, with 12 bases between the two ends. This CDR3 has 14 residues. This chain's CDR3 is CATSKQVPDSPLHF. CDR3 sequence (DNA): TGTGCCACCAGCAAACAGGTTCCCGATTCACCCCTCCACTTT.

The chain couples TRBV5-1 to TRBJ2-7; D is unresolved. Trimming took 4 bases from V and 5 from J, leaving 13 bases between them. Germline values: CDR1 SGHRS, CDR2 YFSETQ. The CDR3 runs 13 residues. CDR3 nucleotide sequence: TGCGCCAGCAGCCCTTTTCAAGTAGACGAGCAGTACTTC. This translates into CASSPFQVDEQYF.

The chain recombines TRBV7-6 with TRBJ2-3; 8 bases are a match to TRBD1. Trimming at V came to 3 bases and at J to 6 bases, leaving 14 bases not matched to a gene. This CDR3 has 17 amino acids. Germline CDR1 is SGHVS and CDR2 is FNYEAQ. CDR3 in amino acids: CASSLGSQGAYGDTQYF. The CDR3 nucleotides read TGTGCCAGCAGCTTGGGCAGCCAGGGGGCTTATGGGGATACGCAGTATTTT. Filled out from reference TRBV7-6 and TRBJ2-3, the complete variable domain reads GAGVSQSPRYKVTKRGQDVALRCDPISGHVSLYWYRQALGQGPEFLTYFNYEAQQDKSGLPNDRFSAERPEGSISTLTIQRTEQRDSAMYRCASSLGSQGAYGDTQYFGPGTRLTVL.

The chain has TRBV11-2 and TRBJ2-5; possible D gene TRBD2, 6 bases. This CDR3 comprises 16 residues. Germline CDR1 SGHAT, CDR2 FQNNGV. With 5 bases removed from V and 7 bases from J, the gap between germline ends came to 23 bases. The CDR3 DNA reads TGTGCCAGCAGCGCTAGTCCCGGGACTCATCTGGGGACCCAGTACTTC. This codes for CASSASPGTHLGTQYF.